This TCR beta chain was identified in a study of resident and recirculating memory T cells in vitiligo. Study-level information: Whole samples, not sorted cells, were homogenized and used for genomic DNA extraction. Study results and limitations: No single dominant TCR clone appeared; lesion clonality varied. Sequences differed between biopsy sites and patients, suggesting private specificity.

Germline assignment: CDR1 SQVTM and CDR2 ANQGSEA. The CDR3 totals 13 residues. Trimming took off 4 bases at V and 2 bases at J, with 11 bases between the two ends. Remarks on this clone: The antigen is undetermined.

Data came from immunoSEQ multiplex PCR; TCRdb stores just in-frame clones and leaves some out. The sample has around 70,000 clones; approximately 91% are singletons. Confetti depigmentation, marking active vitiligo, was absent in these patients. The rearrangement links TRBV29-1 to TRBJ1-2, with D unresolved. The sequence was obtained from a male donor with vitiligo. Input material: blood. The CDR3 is CSVGQGGNYGYTF. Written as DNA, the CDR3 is TGCAGCGTTGGACAAGGAGGAAACTATGGCTACACCTTC.